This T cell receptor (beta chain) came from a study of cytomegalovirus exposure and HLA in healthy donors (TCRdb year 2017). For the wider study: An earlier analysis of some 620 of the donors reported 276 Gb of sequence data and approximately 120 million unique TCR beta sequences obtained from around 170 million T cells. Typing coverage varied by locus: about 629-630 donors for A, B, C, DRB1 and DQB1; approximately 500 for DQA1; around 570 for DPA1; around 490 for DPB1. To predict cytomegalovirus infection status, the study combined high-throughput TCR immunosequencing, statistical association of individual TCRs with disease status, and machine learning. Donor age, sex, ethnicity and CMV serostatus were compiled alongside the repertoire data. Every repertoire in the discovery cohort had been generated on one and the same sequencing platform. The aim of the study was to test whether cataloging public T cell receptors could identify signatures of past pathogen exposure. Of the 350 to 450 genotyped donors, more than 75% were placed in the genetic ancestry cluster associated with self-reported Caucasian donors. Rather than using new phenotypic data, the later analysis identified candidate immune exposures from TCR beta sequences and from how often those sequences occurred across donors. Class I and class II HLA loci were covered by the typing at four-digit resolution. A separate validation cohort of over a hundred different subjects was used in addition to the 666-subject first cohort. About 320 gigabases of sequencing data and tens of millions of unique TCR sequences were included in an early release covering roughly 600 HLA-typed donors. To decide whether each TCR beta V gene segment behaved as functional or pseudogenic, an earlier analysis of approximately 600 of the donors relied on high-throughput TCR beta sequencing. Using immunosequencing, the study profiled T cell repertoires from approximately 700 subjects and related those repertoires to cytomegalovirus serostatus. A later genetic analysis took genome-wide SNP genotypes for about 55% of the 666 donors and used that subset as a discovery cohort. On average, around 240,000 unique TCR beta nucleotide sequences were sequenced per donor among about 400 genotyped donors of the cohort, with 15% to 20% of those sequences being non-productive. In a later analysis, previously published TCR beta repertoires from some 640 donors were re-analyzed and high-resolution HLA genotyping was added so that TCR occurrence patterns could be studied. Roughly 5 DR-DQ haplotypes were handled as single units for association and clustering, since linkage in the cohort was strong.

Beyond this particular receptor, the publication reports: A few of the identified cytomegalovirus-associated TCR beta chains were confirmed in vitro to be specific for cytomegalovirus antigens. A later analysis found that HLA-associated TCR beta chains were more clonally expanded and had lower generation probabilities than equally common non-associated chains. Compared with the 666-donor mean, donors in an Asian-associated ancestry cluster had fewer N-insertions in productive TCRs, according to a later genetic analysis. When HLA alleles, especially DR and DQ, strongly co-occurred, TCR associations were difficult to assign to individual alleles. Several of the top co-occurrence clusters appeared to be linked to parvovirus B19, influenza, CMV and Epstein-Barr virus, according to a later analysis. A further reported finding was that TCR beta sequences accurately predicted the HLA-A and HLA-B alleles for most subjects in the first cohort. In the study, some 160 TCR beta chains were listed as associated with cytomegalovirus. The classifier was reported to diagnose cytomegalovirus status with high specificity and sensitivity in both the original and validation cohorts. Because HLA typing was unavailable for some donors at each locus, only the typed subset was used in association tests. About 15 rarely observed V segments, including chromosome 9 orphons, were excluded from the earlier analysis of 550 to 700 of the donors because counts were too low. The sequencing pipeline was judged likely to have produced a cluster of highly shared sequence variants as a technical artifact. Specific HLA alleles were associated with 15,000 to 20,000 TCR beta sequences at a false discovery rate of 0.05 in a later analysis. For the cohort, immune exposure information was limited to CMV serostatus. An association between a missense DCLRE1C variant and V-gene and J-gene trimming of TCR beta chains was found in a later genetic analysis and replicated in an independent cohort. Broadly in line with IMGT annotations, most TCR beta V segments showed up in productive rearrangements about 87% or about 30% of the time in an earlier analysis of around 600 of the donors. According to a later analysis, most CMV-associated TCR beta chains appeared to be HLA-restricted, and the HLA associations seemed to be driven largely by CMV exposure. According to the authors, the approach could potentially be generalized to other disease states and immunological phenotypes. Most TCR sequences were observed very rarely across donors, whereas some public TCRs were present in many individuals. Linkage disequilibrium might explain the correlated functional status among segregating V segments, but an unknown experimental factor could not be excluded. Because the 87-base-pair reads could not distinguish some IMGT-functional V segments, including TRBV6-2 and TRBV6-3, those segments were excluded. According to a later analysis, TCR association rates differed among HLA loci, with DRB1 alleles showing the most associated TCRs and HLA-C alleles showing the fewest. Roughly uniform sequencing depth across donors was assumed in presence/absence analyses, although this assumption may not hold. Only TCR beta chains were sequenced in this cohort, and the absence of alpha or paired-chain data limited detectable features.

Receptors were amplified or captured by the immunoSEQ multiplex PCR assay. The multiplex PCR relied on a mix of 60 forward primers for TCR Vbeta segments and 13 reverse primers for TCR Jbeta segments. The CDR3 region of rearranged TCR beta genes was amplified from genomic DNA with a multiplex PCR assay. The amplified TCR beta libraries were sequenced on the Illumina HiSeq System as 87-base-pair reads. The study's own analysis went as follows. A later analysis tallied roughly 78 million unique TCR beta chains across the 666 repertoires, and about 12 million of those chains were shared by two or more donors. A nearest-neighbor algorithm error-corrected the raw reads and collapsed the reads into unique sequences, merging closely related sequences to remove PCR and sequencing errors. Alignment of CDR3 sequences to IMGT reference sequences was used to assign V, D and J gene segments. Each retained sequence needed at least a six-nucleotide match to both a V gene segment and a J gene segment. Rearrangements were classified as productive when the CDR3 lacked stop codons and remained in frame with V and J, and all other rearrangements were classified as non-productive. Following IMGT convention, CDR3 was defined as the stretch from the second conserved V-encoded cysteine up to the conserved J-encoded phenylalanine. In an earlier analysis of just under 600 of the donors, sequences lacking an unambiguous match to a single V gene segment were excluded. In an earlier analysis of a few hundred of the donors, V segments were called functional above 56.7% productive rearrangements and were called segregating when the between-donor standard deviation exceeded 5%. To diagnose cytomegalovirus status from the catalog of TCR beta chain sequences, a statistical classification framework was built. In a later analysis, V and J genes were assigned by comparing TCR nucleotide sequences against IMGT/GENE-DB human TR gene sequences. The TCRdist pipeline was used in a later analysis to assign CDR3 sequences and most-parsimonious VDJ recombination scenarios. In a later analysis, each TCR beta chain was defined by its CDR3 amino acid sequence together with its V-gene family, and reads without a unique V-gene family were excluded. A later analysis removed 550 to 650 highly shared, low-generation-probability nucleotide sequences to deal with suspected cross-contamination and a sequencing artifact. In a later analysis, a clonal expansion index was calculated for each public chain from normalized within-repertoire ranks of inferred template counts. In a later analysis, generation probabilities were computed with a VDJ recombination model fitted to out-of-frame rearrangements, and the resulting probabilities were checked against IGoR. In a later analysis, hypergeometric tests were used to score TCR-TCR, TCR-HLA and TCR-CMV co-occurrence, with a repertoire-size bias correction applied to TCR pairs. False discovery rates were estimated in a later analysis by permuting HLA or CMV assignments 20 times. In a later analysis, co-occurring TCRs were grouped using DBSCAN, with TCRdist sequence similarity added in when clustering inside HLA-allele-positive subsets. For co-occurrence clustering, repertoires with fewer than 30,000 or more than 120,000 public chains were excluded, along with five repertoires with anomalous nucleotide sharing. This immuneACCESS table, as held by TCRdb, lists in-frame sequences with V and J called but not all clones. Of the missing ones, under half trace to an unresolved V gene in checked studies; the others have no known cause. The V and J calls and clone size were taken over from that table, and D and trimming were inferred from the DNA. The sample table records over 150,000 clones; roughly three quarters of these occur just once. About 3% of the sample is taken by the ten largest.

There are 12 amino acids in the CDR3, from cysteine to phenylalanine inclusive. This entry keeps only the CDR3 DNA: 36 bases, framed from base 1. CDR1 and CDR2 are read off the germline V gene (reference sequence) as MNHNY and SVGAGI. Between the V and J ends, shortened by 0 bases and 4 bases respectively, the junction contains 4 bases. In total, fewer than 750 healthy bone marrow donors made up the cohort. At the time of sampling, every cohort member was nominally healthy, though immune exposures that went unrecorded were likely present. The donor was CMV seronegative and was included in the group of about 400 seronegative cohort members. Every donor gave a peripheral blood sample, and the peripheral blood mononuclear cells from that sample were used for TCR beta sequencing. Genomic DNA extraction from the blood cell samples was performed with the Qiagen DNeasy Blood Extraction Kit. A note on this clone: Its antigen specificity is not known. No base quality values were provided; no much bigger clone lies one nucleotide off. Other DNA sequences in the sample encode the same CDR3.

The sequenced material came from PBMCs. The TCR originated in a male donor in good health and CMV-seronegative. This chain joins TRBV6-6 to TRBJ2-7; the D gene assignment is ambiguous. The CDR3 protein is CASSYSTYEQYF. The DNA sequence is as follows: TGTGCCAGCAGTTACTCGACTTACGAGCAGTACTTC.